The present entry profiles one T cell receptor (beta chain) with its context. Antigen unknown. The data originate from a study of cytomegalovirus exposure and HLA in healthy donors. Study-wide points: In a later analysis, V- and J-gene trimming of beta chains associated with a DCLRE1C missense variant, replicated independently. A later examination showed that TCR association rates differed by HLA locus, with DRB1 most and HLA-C fewest. TCR beta chains numbering more than 150 were designated cytomegalovirus-associated.

The study ran its PCR with 60 Vbeta and 13 Jbeta primers. Source study methods: A later analysis counted about 80 million unique TCR beta chains, 9.5 million to 13 million shared. The repertoire was sequenced with immunoSEQ multiplex PCR; TCRdb's copy has only in-frame clones and lacks some. The D gene and trimming were derived from the DNA, and the V and J assignments and clone size from that table. Of 85,000 to 130,000 clones in the sample, around 75% are singletons; the top ten hold around 3%. Sequenced input: PBMCs. The clonotype originates from a male donor in good health and CMV-seropositive.

CDR3 DNA sequence: TGTGCCAGCAGCTTGGCCGTGAGTTTCCAAGAGACCCAGTACTTC. It encodes CASSLAVSFQETQYF. The chain couples TRBV5-4 to TRBJ2-5; D gene ambiguous. Trimming stripped 0 bases from V and 1 base from J, with 10 bases between. The CDR3 sequence is 15 residues long. The germline V gene encodes CDR1 SGHNT and CDR2 YYREEE (reference sequence). Full variable domain (remainder filled in from reference TRBV5-4 and TRBJ2-5): ETGVTQSPTHLIKTRGQQVTLRCSSQSGHNTVSWYQQALGQGPQFIFQYYREEENGRGNFPPRFSGLQFPNYSSELNVNALELDDSALYLCASSLAVSFQETQYFGPGTRLLVL.